The sequence of this T cell receptor beta chain was determined in a study of cytomegalovirus exposure and HLA in healthy donors. In the case of this clone: What it binds is not known.

The germline gives CDR1 SGHDT, CDR2 YYEEEE. The CDR3 totals 13 residues. The ends lost 4 bases at V and 2 bases at J; junction bases unmatched: 3. General study findings and limits: It is likely that the observed cluster of highly shared sequence variants was a sequencing artifact. A few CMV-associated chains were confirmed in vitro to be specific for CMV antigens.

Use of 60 Vbeta and 13 Jbeta primers characterized the PCR. In the study's own analysis: Later, an analysis found around 77 million unique TCR beta chains, and approximately 10 million of these were shared. Only in-frame clones appear in the TCRdb table, and some are missing; sequencing was by immunoSEQ multiplex PCR. D and trimming were read from the DNA, whereas the V and J calls and clone size are those reported in that table. The sample holds about 220,000 clones, 75% seen once. The chain is built from TRBV5-6 and TRBJ2-7, with 7 bases aligning to TRBD1. The specimen was PBMCs. The TCR originated in a woman between 25 and 40 years old in good health and CMV-seronegative. The CDR3 sequence: CASSRDRTYEQYF. The CDR3 DNA is TGTGCCAGCAGCCGGGACAGAACCTACGAGCAGTACTTC.